One sample yielded the 23 T cell receptor beta chains listed below, sequenced in a study of T cell responses to AZD1222 COVID-19 vaccine. The repertoire was sequenced with immunoSEQ multiplex PCR; TCRdb's copy has only in-frame clones and lacks some. The sample shows 110,000 or so clones, 91% of them seen only once. Source: peripheral blood, taken on day 0 of AZD1222 vaccination. The receptors were gathered from an adult in good health.

This clone was observed a single time. V is TRBV10-3 and J is TRBJ1-6; tentatively, D is TRBD1 (6 bases). The V end lost 3 bases, the J end lost 7 bases, and 16 bases lay between the germline ends. CDR3 length equals 16 residues. CDR1 ENHRY and CDR2 SYGVKD come from the germline V gene. The CDR3 loop reads CAISEGIGGPNSPLHF. The CDR3 coding sequence is TGTGCCATCAGTGAAGGTATTGGGGGCCCGAATTCACCCCTCCACTTT.

The rearrangement joins TRBV11-2 to TRBJ1-3; D might be TRBD1 (6 bases). There are 15 residues in the CDR3. V lost 6 bases and J 2 bases, leaving 14 bases between the germline ends. Germline V lookup: CDR1 SGHAT, CDR2 FQNNGV. CDR3 coding DNA: TGTGCCAGCAGTACGCAGGGGATTGCTGGAAACACCATATATTTT. Translating gives CASSTQGIAGNTIYF.

V usage is TRBV5-1 and J usage is TRBJ1-1; maybe TRBD1 (5 bases). The length of the CDR3 is 13 residues. CDR1 and CDR2 (germline): SGHRS, YFSETQ. V lost 3 bases and J 2 bases, leaving 8 bases between the germline ends. For the CDR3, the DNA is TGCGCCAGCAGCTACGGGGGTAACACTGAAGCTTTCTTT. This translates into CASSYGGNTEAFF.

The V call is TRBV9, the J call TRBJ1-1; 9 bases fit TRBD1. This CDR3 has 14 residues. Per the germline V gene, CDR1 is SGDLS and CDR2 is YYNGEE. V lost 4 bases, J lost 1 base, and 2 bases stayed unmatched. CDR3 residues: CASSSTGGNTEAFF. The CDR3 region has the DNA TGTGCCAGCAGCTCGACAGGGGGGAACACTGAAGCTTTCTTT.

The J gene is TRBJ1-1, the V gene TRBV3-1 (or the pseudogene TRBV3-2); D unclear. V lost 6 bases and J lost 1, with 12 bases in between. Germline V gives CDR1 LGHDT, CDR2 YNNKEL (reference sequence). There are 14 residues in the CDR3. Written as DNA, the CDR3 is TGTGCCAGCAGTCCCCGGCCGGCGAACACTGAAGCTTTCTTT. It encodes CASSPRPANTEAFF.

This clone showed up just once. The chain joins TRBV5-4 to TRBJ2-7, with 7 bases that match TRBD1. The J segment lost 2 bases and the V segment lost 0 bases, leaving 5 bases of the junction unmatched. CDR3 length: 15 residues. The V gene's germline CDR1 is SGHNT and CDR2 YYREEE (reference sequence). CDR3 nucleotides: TGTGCCAGCAGCTTGGGACAGGGACGAACCTACGAGCAGTACTTC. As protein: CASSLGQGRTYEQYF.

V usage is TRBV5-1 and J usage is TRBJ1-6; no definite D call. The CDR3 spans 14 residues. Germline V lookup: CDR1 SGHRS, CDR2 YFSETQ. V lost 0 bases and J 5 bases, leaving 6 bases between the germline ends. The CDR3, as DNA: TGCGCCAGCAGCTTGGGACTACATAATTCACCCCTCCACTTT. Its protein is CASSLGLHNSPLHF.

The V and J genes are TRBV5-4 and TRBJ1-4, with 7 positions matching TRBD1. Germline V gene lookup returns CDR1 SGHNT and CDR2 YYREEE (reference sequence). The ends lost 7 bases at V and 5 bases at J; junction bases unmatched: 5. CDR3 length: 13 amino acids. CDR3 sequence: CASQDRRNEKLFF. The CDR3 bases are TGTGCCAGCCAGGACAGGAGAAATGAAAAACTGTTTTTT.

This chain uses TRBV19 with TRBJ1-5; the match to TRBD1 covers 8 bases. This CDR3 region has 16 residues. J lost 1 base, V lost 7 bases, and 9 bases had no gene match. Germline V gives CDR1 LNHDA, CDR2 SQIVND (reference sequence). DNA of the CDR3: TGTGCCAGTACCCCTGGACAGGGTCGAAGCAATCAGCCCCAGCATTTT. This translates into CASTPGQGRSNQPQHF. The whole variable domain, filled in from reference TRBV19 and TRBJ1-5, reads DGGITQSPKYLFRKEGQNVTLSCEQNLNHDAMYWYRQDPGQGLRLIYYSQIVNDFQKGDIAEGYSVSREKKESFPLTVTSAQKNPTAFYLCASTPGQGRSNQPQHFGDGTRLSIL.

The rearrangement joins TRBV15 to TRBJ2-5; D uncertain. Germline loops: CDR1 LNHNV, CDR2 YYDKDF (reference sequence). The CDR3 is 14 residues long. Trimming pared 1 base from V and 3 bases from J, leaving 9 bases between. CDR3 loop: CATSRGLVEETQYF. In DNA form, the CDR3 reads TGTGCCACCAGCAGAGGGCTAGTTGAAGAGACCCAGTACTTC.

The V and J genes are TRBV10-2 and TRBJ2-7; TRBD2 aligns across 14 bases. The CDR3 runs 16 residues. V lost 2 bases, J lost 7 bases, and 7 bases stayed unmatched. The germline V gene has CDR1 WSHSY and CDR2 SAAADI. The CDR3 loop is CASSEAGLAGVSEQYF. The CDR3 DNA follows: TGCGCCAGCAGTGAGGCGGGACTAGCGGGAGTAAGTGAGCAGTACTTC.

V usage is TRBV27 and J usage is TRBJ1-2, with D uncertain. Germline values: CDR1 MNHEY, CDR2 SMNVEV (reference sequence). Trimming took 6 bases from V and 4 from J, leaving 12 bases between them. This CDR3 region has 13 residues. DNA for the CDR3: TGTGCCAGCAGGTCAAGGGTTTCCTATGGCTACACCTTC. Translating it yields CASRSRVSYGYTF.

This clone was recorded at least ten times. The chain joins TRBV11-2 to TRBJ1-2; 8 bases align to TRBD1. The germline V gene has CDR1 SGHAT and CDR2 FQNNGV. Trimming took 0 bases from V and 7 from J; bases not matched to a gene: 7. The CDR3 length is 15 residues. CDR3 nucleotide sequence: TGTGCCAGCAGCTTAGAGCCTGGGACAGGTGGTGGCTACACCTTC. Residues: CASSLEPGTGGGYTF. The variable domain in full, with the rest retrieved from reference TRBV11-2 and TRBJ1-2, is EAGVAQSPRYKIIEKRQSVAFWCNPISGHATLYWYQQILGQGPKLLIQFQNNGVVDDSQLPKDRFSAERLKGVDSTLKIQPAKLEDSAVYLCASSLEPGTGGGYTFGSGTRLTVV.

The V and J genes are TRBV10-3 and TRBJ1-4; D is unresolved. V lost 6 bases and J 4 bases, leaving 9 bases between the germline ends. The CDR3 spans 13 residues. The germline gives CDR1 ENHRY, CDR2 SYGVKD. CDR3 loop: CAISGSYNEKLFF. CDR3 in DNA: TGTGCCATCAGCGGCAGCTATAATGAAAAACTGTTTTTT.

The rearrangement joins TRBV7-3 to TRBJ1-1; tentative D call: TRBD1 (6 bases). V lost 4 bases to trimming and J lost 4 bases, with 10 bases between them. Germline CDR1 and CDR2: SGHTA and FQGTGA. CDR3 length: 13 amino acids. The CDR3 DNA reads TGTGCCAGCAGCTGGGACACTACCACTGAAGCTTTCTTT. Translated, it gives CASSWDTTTEAFF.

This clone has a single count. The CDR3 protein is CASRPTGLEETQYF. DNA of the CDR3: TGTGCCAGCCGCCCGACAGGGCTTGAGGAGACCCAGTACTTC. This chain uses TRBV5-8 with TRBJ2-5; 7 nucleotides line up with TRBD1. The CDR3 contains 14 residues. V dropped 7 bases and J dropped 5; count of bases not matched to a gene: 11. Germline CDR1 is SGHTS and CDR2 is YDEGEE.

This rearrangement joins TRBV4-1 to TRBJ1-1; 7 nucleotides match TRBD1. The CDR3 runs 14 residues. Trimming cost V 6 bases and J 1 base; bases outside gene matches: 5. The germline CDR1 and CDR2 sequences are MGHRA and YSYEKL. CDR3 loop: CASRGQLKNTEAFF. The CDR3 DNA reads as TGCGCCAGCAGGGGACAGCTGAAGAACACTGAAGCTTTCTTT.

The chain uses TRBV25-1 and TRBJ2-7; D not resolved. This CDR3 spans 13 amino acids. Germline lookup yields CDR1 MGHDK and CDR2 SYGVNS. The V end lost 3 bases, the J end lost 7 bases, and 13 bases lay between the germline ends. The CDR3 protein is CASSDRRRDEQYF. The CDR3, as DNA: TGTGCCAGCAGTGACCGACGCCGCGATGAGCAGTACTTC.

This clone is deemed large. V and J are TRBV6-6 and TRBJ2-2; D unresolved. The CDR3 has 14 residues. V lost 4 bases and J lost 5, with 11 bases in between. Germline CDR1 MNHNY, CDR2 SVGAGI (reference sequence). In nucleotides, the CDR3 is TGTGCCAGCAGTTCCCCGACCGGAACCGGGGAGCTGTTTTTT. It is translated as CASSSPTGTGELFF.

The V and J genes are TRBV28 and TRBJ2-7; TRBD1 matches 8 bases. Germline V CDR1 and CDR2: MDHEN, SYDVKM. The J segment lost 5 bases and the V segment lost 5 bases, leaving 11 bases of the junction unmatched. CDR3 length: 15 amino acids. The CDR3 DNA reads TGTGCCAGCAGTGCCGCGGACAGGGTAATCCACGAGCAGTACTTC. It codes for CASSAADRVIHEQYF.

This chain connects TRBV6-1 to TRBJ1-2; D remains unclear. CDR1 is MNHNS and CDR2 is SASEGT in the germline V gene. The CDR3 covers 14 residues. Trimming took off 1 base at V and 2 bases at J, with 8 bases between the two ends. The CDR3 here is CASSEGTVNYGYTF. The CDR3 DNA reads as TGTGCCAGCAGTGAAGGGACGGTGAACTATGGCTACACCTTC.

DNA for the CDR3: TGCGCCAGCAGCTTGGACGGGGGAGCACCAGATACGCAGTATTTT. It yields the protein CASSLDGGAPDTQYF. The chain uses TRBV5-1 and TRBJ2-3; D is possibly TRBD2 (6 bases). Per the germline V gene, CDR1 is SGHRS and CDR2 is YFSETQ. This CDR3 has 15 residues. V lost 0 bases and J 4 bases, leaving 12 bases between the germline ends.

This CDR3 reads CASSPLGVGNTIYF. The CDR3 DNA sequence: TGCGCCAGCAGCCCCCTCGGGGTCGGAAACACCATATATTTT. V and J are TRBV5-1 and TRBJ1-3; D not certain. Between the trimmed V and J ends, which lost 4 bases and 4 bases, there was a span of 12 bases. CDR3 length: 14 residues. Looked up from germline, CDR1 is SGHRS and CDR2 is YFSETQ. Together with reference TRBV5-1 and TRBJ1-3, the CDR3 gives the full variable domain: KAGVTQTPRYLIKTRGQQVTLSCSPISGHRSVSWYQQTPGQGLQFLFEYFSETQRNKGNFPGRFSGRQFSNSRSEMNVSTLELGDSALYLCASSPLGVGNTIYFGEGSWLTVV.